Sequencing of this T cell receptor beta chain was carried out in a study of regulatory T cells in long-lasting Graves disease. General study points: TRBV28, TRBJ1-2 and TRBJ2-5 emerged as the favored segments in persistent disease. New patients shared fewer public clonotypes (about 1,000) than persistent patients did (2,741).

This clonotype was counted many times. The antigen is undetermined. As to time point: newly diagnosed GD, antithyroid drugs for less than 3 months. With RNA extracted from PBMCs as input, the TCR library was made. Assembly of TCR beta libraries relied on iRepertoire HTBI primers together with Arm-PCR of CDR3 regions. TCRdb processed the multiplex PCR reads anew with MiXCR; each CDR3 protein has one entry. This sample yields roughly 560,000 distinct CDR3 sequences, of which 15% to 20% are seen a single time; 20% to 25% belongs to the top ten. The CDR3 loop spans 13 amino acids. J lost 5 bases, V lost 7 bases, and 5 bases had no gene match. The germline gives CDR1 DFQATT, CDR2 SNEGSKA (reference sequence). These data also formed part of another study, on T cells in Graves' hyperthyroidism and ophthalmopathy. This second report adds: Graves' hyperthyroidism without ophthalmopathy progression within 18 months was termed stable.

The chain is built from TRBV20-1 and TRBJ1-4; 9 bases match TRBD1. This TCR was recovered from a woman aged 35 to 59 with Graves disease. The input for sequencing was peripheral blood mononuclear cells (PBMCs), taken at new diagnosis, from a patient treated with antithyroid drugs. CDR3 sequence (DNA): TGCAGTGTCAGCGGGACAGGGAATGAAAAACTGTTTTTT. Translating gives CSVSGTGNEKLFF.